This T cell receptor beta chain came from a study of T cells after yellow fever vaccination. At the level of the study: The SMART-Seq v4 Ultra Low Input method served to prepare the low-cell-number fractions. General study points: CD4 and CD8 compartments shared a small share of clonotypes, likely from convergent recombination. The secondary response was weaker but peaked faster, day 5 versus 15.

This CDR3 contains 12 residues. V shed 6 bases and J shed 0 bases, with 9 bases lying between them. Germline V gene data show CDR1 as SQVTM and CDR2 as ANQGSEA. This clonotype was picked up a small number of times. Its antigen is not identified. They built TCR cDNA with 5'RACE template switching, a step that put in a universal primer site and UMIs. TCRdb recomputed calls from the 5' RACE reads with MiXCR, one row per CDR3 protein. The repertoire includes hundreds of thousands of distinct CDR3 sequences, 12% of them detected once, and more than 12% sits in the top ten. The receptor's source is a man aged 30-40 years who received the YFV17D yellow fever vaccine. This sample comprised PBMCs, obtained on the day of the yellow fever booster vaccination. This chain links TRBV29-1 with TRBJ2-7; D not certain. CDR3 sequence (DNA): TGCAGCGTACTGACACCCTCCTACGAGCAGTACTTC. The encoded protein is CSVLTPSYEQYF.